This TCR beta chain was recorded in a study of cytomegalovirus exposure and HLA in healthy donors. Details on this clone: The antigen is not known.

This CDR3 has 18 amino acids. The germline gives CDR1 MNHNS, CDR2 SASEGT. Trimming took off 2 bases at V and 0 bases at J, with 17 bases between the two ends. The study, taken as a whole, reports: An analysis was carried out at a later point. It showed that HLA-associated TCR beta chains were more clonally expanded than equally common non-associated chains. For presence/absence analyses, sequencing depth was assumed to be roughly uniform across donors.

PCR was performed using 60 Vbeta and 13 Jbeta primers. Only in-frame clones appear in the TCRdb table, and some are missing; sequencing was by immunoSEQ multiplex PCR. Among around 130,000 clones, approximately 78% were seen once, and the ten largest hold around 2%. The specimen sequenced was PBMCs. The chain employs TRBV6-1 and TRBJ1-3; possibly TRBD1 for D (6 bases). The receptor was isolated from a man between 40 and 49 years old in good health and CMV-seronegative. The CDR3 coding sequence is TGTGCCAGCAGTGAAAGGTCCCAGGGGCGAGGCTCTGGAAACACCATATATTTT. It specifies CASSERSQGRGSGNTIYF.